A single sample is the source of the 5 T cell receptor beta chains below, sequenced in a study of blood T cell repertoires in COVID-19. Profiled with immunoSEQ multiplex PCR; TCRdb holds only in-frame clones, not every one. The sample has about 250,000 clones, around 86% seen once; the top ten hold about 3%. The sequencing input was peripheral blood. The receptors were gathered from a woman in her 30s with active or convalescent COVID-19.

The chain joins TRBV4-3 to TRBJ1-4, with TRBD1 identical over 7 bases. Germline V gene sequence: CDR1 LGHNA, CDR2 YSLEER. The CDR3 loop spans 14 amino acids. Germline trimming cut 4 bases from V and 5 bases from J; bases unmatched to any gene: 4. CDR3 in DNA: TGCGCCAGCAGCCGAGGGGGCGCGAATGAAAAACTGTTTTTT. Its translation is CASSRGGANEKLFF.

This clone was found a few times. V and J are TRBV6-2 or TRBV6-3 and TRBJ2-1; TRBD1 matches at 9 bases. The CDR3 loop spans 15 amino acids. V lost 5 bases to trimming and J lost 5 bases; unmatched junction nucleotides: 7. From germline, CDR1 is MNHEY and CDR2 SVGEGT. The CDR3 loop is CASSDRDRDHNEQFF. For the CDR3, the DNA is TGTGCCAGCAGTGACCGGGACAGGGATCACAATGAGCAGTTCTTC.

The chain combines TRBV15 with TRBJ1-1; possible D gene TRBD1, 5 bases. This CDR3 contains 18 residues. V was cut by 1 base and J by 6 bases, with 24 bases left in between. The germline CDR1 and CDR2 sequences are LNHNV and YYDKDF (reference sequence). The CDR3 DNA sequence: TGTGCCACCAGCAGAGTTCTGGGGGGGTTATCGGGGTTGGCTGAAGCTTTCTTT. It encodes CATSRVLGGLSGLAEAFF.

The chain recombines TRBV6-5 with TRBJ1-6; weak D call: TRBD1 (6 bases). This CDR3 has 15 residues. With 0 bases removed from V and 8 bases from J, the gap between germline ends came to 11 bases. The V gene's germline CDR1 is MNHEY and CDR2 SVGAGI. This CDR3 reads CASSYSQGTDSPLHF. The CDR3 DNA follows: TGTGCCAGCAGTTACTCGCAGGGGACGGATTCACCCCTCCACTTT.

V usage is TRBV15 and J usage is TRBJ2-7; no clear D. Germline V lookup: CDR1 LNHNV, CDR2 YYDKDF (reference sequence). Trimming stripped 0 bases from V and 3 bases from J, with 6 bases between. There are 13 residues in the CDR3. This CDR3 reads CATSRDSGYEQYF. The CDR3 DNA sequence: TGTGCCACCAGCAGAGATTCCGGCTACGAGCAGTACTTC.